Listed here are 30 T cell receptor beta chains from one sample, sequenced in a study. Using its own MiXCR run on the 5' RACE reads, TCRdb lists one record per CDR3 protein. The sample lists about 40,000 distinct CDR3 sequences, approximately 17% occurring once. Material: naive CD4+ T cells sorted from a lymph node. Sample subset: naive CD4+ T cells, CD4+CD45RA+CD25-. These receptors originate from a female donor with breast cancer.

This clonotype ranks as medium-sized. Here the CDR3 DNA reads TGTGCCAGCAGCTTGGAGGGACAGCCCGATCAGCCCCAGCATTTT. This codes for CASSLEGQPDQPQHF. The J gene is TRBJ1-5, the V gene TRBV5-5; TRBD1 matches 7 bases. This CDR3 is 15 amino acids long. Germline values: CDR1 SGHKS, CDR2 YYEKEE (reference sequence). The junction had 5 bases not matched to a gene; V was cut back by 0 bases and J by 5 bases.

There are a few counts of this clonotype. The J gene is TRBJ2-5, the V gene TRBV6-6; D gene uncertain. The CDR3 is 12 amino acids. V dropped 6 bases and J dropped 5 bases, with 10 bases sitting between them. Germline assignment: CDR1 MNHNY and CDR2 SVGAGI (reference sequence). Written as DNA, the CDR3 is TGTGCCAGCAGCCCATCCCGGGAGACCCAGTACTTC. The encoded protein is CASSPSRETQYF.

This clonotype came up many times. The CDR3 protein is CASSSGQGGQETQYF. The CDR3 DNA is TGCGCCAGCAGCTCTGGACAAGGGGGTCAAGAGACCCAGTACTTC. The rearrangement joins TRBV5-1 to TRBJ2-5; D is possibly TRBD1 (6 bases). The CDR3 runs 15 residues. V dropped 3 bases and J dropped 2 bases, with 14 bases sitting between them. From germline, CDR1 is SGHRS and CDR2 YFSETQ.

The chain has TRBV5-1 and TRBJ1-4, with a possible D match to TRBD1 (5 bases). This CDR3 comprises 14 residues. Per germline, CDR1 SGHRS and CDR2 YFSETQ. V dropped 0 bases and J dropped 8 bases, with 11 bases sitting between them. CDR3 protein: CASSLGLSGEKLFF. In nucleotides, the CDR3 is TGCGCCAGCAGCTTGGGACTTTCAGGGGAAAAACTGTTTTTT.

This clonotype was counted a few times. The chain joins TRBV2 to TRBJ1-1; D remains unclear. V gave up 6 bases and J gave up 4 bases, with 15 bases separating them. Looked up from germline, CDR1 is SNHLY and CDR2 is FYNNEI. This CDR3 region has 14 residues. CDR3 coding DNA: TGTGCCAGCAGGGGTTCCAGCGTGATCACTGAAGCTTTCTTT. It is translated as CASRGSSVITEAFF.

This clonotype was recorded many times. V and J are TRBV20-1 and TRBJ1-1; no clear D gene. There are 13 residues in the CDR3. Germline V gene lookup returns CDR1 DFQATT and CDR2 SNEGSKA (reference sequence). Between the trimmed V and J ends, which lost 5 bases and 2 bases, there was a span of 12 bases. Written as DNA, the CDR3 is TGCAGTGCTCCCTCGACCCGAAACACTGAAGCTTTCTTT. It codes for CSAPSTRNTEAFF.

Details on this clonotype: Since no conserved phenylalanine or tryptophan closes the CDR3, a read error is the likely cause. The DNA is left out, because the CDR3 cannot be placed on it with certainty; the CDR3 is given as TCRdb lists it. The genes are TRBV30 and TRBJ2-1; the table assigns TRBD2, which was not confirmed against the DNA. The germline gives CDR1 GTSNPN, CDR2 SVGIG (reference sequence). The CDR3 is 15 residues long, ends included. The CDR3 sequence is CAWSSSARRYNEQSC.

This clonotype was counted a few times. CDR3 bases: TGCGCCAGCAGCTTGGTACAGGGAGGCCCTGGAAACACCATATATTTT. It specifies CASSLVQGGPGNTIYF. The J gene is TRBJ1-3, the V gene TRBV5-1, with a weak D call TRBD1 (6 bases). Trimming left V 0 bases short and J 2 bases short, with 12 bases between. CDR3 size: 16 residues. The V gene's germline CDR1 is SGHRS and CDR2 YFSETQ.

This clonotype has at least ten counts. The chain employs TRBV7-2 and TRBJ2-1; 8 bases agree with TRBD1. The CDR3 extends over 16 amino acids. CDR1 SGHTA and CDR2 FQGNSA come from the germline V gene. The V gene end was trimmed by 4 bases and the J gene end by 0 bases; junction bases not matched to a gene: 5. The CDR3: CASSSQGASSYNEQFF. The CDR3 DNA sequence: TGTGCCAGCAGCTCGCAGGGGGCCAGCTCCTACAATGAGCAGTTCTTC.

This clonotype was observed at least ten times. The chain recombines TRBV11-3 with TRBJ2-7, with TRBD2 identical over 8 bases. V was clipped by 6 bases and J by 2 bases; unmatched bases: 12. The CDR3 is made up of 16 amino acids. Germline V gene lookup returns CDR1 SGHNT and CDR2 YENEEA. CDR3 nucleotide sequence: TGTGCCAGCAGTTGGAGTAGCGGGGTCCTGCCCTACGAGCAGTACTTC. Translating gives CASSWSSGVLPYEQYF.

The rearrangement uses TRBV5-5 and TRBJ1-5; D is ambiguous. Trimming took 1 base from V and 3 from J, leaving 11 bases between them. This CDR3 region has 15 residues. Germline lookup yields CDR1 SGHKS and CDR2 YYEKEE (reference sequence). In DNA, the CDR3 is TGTGCCAGCAGCTTGAGGGTAAGGGACAATCAGCCCCAGCATTTT. The encoded protein is CASSLRVRDNQPQHF.

On this clonotype itself: A much larger clonotype is one base distant, so this may be a read error. The rearrangement uses TRBV7-3 and TRBJ2-5; D remains unclear. The CDR3 contains 15 residues. Germline-derived CDR1 and CDR2 are SGHTA and FQGTGA. For the CDR3, the DNA is TGTGCCAGCAGCTCTGATGGGGTTAACCAAGGGACCCAGTACTTC. As protein: CASSSDGVNQGTQYF.

CDR3 nucleotides: TGTGCCAGCACCCTCGGACAGATCACAGATACGCAGTATTTT. Protein: CASTLGQITDTQYF. The chain links TRBV12-3 or TRBV12-4 to TRBJ2-3; a weak D match, TRBD1 (6 bases). The CDR3 runs 14 residues. V shed 7 bases and J shed 2 bases, with 13 bases lying between them.

The rearrangement uses TRBV7-2 and TRBJ1-1; TRBD1 agrees at 7 bases. The CDR3 is made up of 13 amino acids. Germline V gene sequence: CDR1 SGHTA, CDR2 FQGNSA. V gave up 7 bases and J gave up 5 bases; unmatched junction bases: 7. The CDR3 protein is CASTPAGGTEAFF. DNA of the CDR3: TGTGCCAGCACCCCCGCAGGGGGAACTGAAGCTTTCTTT.

This clonotype was picked up many times. This chain links TRBV7-9 with TRBJ1-2, with unresolved D. Looked up from germline, CDR1 is SEHNR and CDR2 is FQNEAQ (reference sequence). The CDR3 runs 11 residues. V was clipped by 11 bases and J by 0 bases, with 7 bases between them. Here the CDR3 reads CAGVTNYGYTF. For the CDR3, the DNA is TGTGCCGGAGTCACTAACTATGGCTACACCTTC.

About this clonotype: A much larger clone differs by one base, so this may be a read error. The chain uses TRBV5-1 and TRBJ2-3; D is possibly TRBD2 (6 bases). V lost 4 bases and J lost 5, with 14 bases in between. This CDR3 contains 14 residues. CDR1 SGHRS and CDR2 YFSETQ come from the germline V gene. CDR3 nucleotide sequence: TGCGCCAGCAGCGACGGGAGATGTGGAGATACGCAGTATTTT. Protein product: CASSDGRCGDTQYF.

This clonotype occurred a few times. This chain links TRBV12-3 or TRBV12-4 with TRBJ2-7, with D perhaps being TRBD1 or TRBD2 (5 bases each). Trimming removed 3 bases from V and 4 bases from J, with 16 bases in between. The CDR3 consists of 15 residues. The CDR3 DNA sequence: TGTGCCAGCAGTTTCCAGGCAGGCGAGGGGTACGAGCAGTACTTC. It translates to CASSFQAGEGYEQYF.

This clonotype was found a few times. V gene TRBV12-3 or TRBV12-4 combines with J gene TRBJ2-2, with D possibly TRBD1 on 5 matching bases. Trimming left V 6 bases short and J 6 bases short, with 14 bases between. The CDR3 is 14 amino acids. The CDR3 DNA reads as TGTGCCAGCAGGTGGGGCAGGGCGTCCGGGGAGCTGTTTTTT. Encoded protein: CASRWGRASGELFF.

This clonotype was observed a handful of times. The rearrangement links TRBV5-1 to TRBJ2-1; TRBD2 matches at 14 bases. The CDR3 contains 18 residues. J lost 1 base, V lost 8 bases, and 11 bases had no gene match. Germline V gives CDR1 SGHRS, CDR2 YFSETQ. CDR3 sequence reads: CASSPGLAGVPSYNEQFF. The CDR3 nucleotides are TGCGCCAGTTCCCCGGGACTAGCGGGAGTTCCATCCTACAATGAGCAGTTCTTC.

As to this clonotype: Given a much more abundant clone one base away, this may be a read error. The chain has TRBV28 and TRBJ2-7; 8 bases are shared with TRBD1. Unmatched junction bases numbered 10, after V lost 3 bases and J lost 6 bases. This CDR3 is built from 15 residues. The germline CDR1 and CDR2 sequences are MDHEN and SYDVKM. In DNA, the CDR3 is TGTGCCAGCAGTTTGGCGGGGACAGGATGTAGCGAGCAGTACTTC. Translated: CASSLAGTGCSEQYF.

This clonotype appeared many times. V usage is TRBV6-1 and J usage is TRBJ1-6; 8 nucleotides line up with TRBD1. Per germline, CDR1 MNHNS and CDR2 SASEGT. Trimming at V came to 6 bases and at J to 10 bases, leaving 8 bases not matched to a gene. CDR3 size: 14 residues. CDR3 loop: CASRSTGVGSPLHF. The CDR3 DNA reads as TGTGCCAGCAGGTCGACAGGGGTGGGGTCACCCCTCCACTTT.

In its sample, this clonotype was seen many times. V is TRBV12-3 or TRBV12-4 and J is TRBJ1-2; the D is unclear. The CDR3 is 12 residues long. Trimming shortened V by 4 bases and J by 4 bases, and 7 bases separated the two germline ends. The CDR3: CASSSTVYGYTF. CDR3 DNA sequence: TGTGCCAGCAGTTCGACCGTCTATGGCTACACCTTC.

This clonotype was seen a handful of times. This chain connects TRBV20-1 to TRBJ2-7, with a possible D match to TRBD1 (6 bases). V was shortened by 6 bases and J by 7 bases, with 25 bases between the two germline ends. CDR1 and CDR2 from the germline V gene are DFQATT and SNEGSKA (reference sequence). The CDR3 totals 15 residues. The CDR3 sequence is CSAVPGAGVLSEQYF. The CDR3, as DNA: TGCAGTGCCGTGCCCGGGGCAGGGGTACTAAGTGAGCAGTACTTC.

This clonotype was detected many times. The genes are TRBV20-1 and TRBJ2-5, with a weak D call TRBD2 (6 bases). Trimming cost V 6 bases and J 2 bases, with 19 bases left between them. Germline-derived CDR1 and CDR2 are DFQATT and SNEGSKA (reference sequence). The CDR3 runs 15 residues. The CDR3 is CSAHEGGRQQETQYF. In DNA, the CDR3 is TGCAGTGCCCATGAAGGAGGGAGGCAGCAAGAGACCCAGTACTTC.

Comment on this clonotype: One end of the junction fails to match germline, which may point to a read error. This sequence joins TRBV20-1 and TRBJ1-2; 7 nucleotides align to TRBD1. The V gene's germline CDR1 is DFQATT and CDR2 SNEGSKA (reference sequence). There are 15 residues in the CDR3. The CDR3 sequence: CSARSRDRNLYGHTF. The CDR3 bases are TGCAGTGCTAGGTCTCGGGACAGAAATCTATATGGCCACACCTTC.

The genes are TRBV20-1 and TRBJ2-5, with D possibly TRBD2 on 5 matching bases. The CDR3 has 11 residues. Trimming took 7 bases from V and 3 from J, leaving 9 bases between them. CDR1 DFQATT and CDR2 SNEGSKA come from the germline V gene (reference sequence). The CDR3 DNA follows: TGCAGTGTGCTAGCCGAAGAGACCCAGTACTTC. Translation: CSVLAEETQYF.

In regard to this clonotype: Just one base apart from a much larger clone, this may be a read error. The chain joins TRBV5-1 to TRBJ2-5; D is undetermined. CDR1 and CDR2 (germline): SGHRS, YFSETQ. There are 13 residues in the CDR3. CDR3 coding DNA: TGCGCCGGCAGCTTGGACCGCCCAAGGACCCAGTACTTC. Protein: CAGSLDRPRTQYF.

The V and J genes are TRBV12-3 or TRBV12-4 and TRBJ2-1; TRBD1 or TRBD2 may be the D gene (5 bases each). The V and J ends lost 5 bases and 4 bases respectively, with 15 bases between them. The CDR3 runs to 15 residues. The CDR3 nucleotides read TGTGCCAGCAGTCTTCAGGGAGTTAGGTACAATGAGCAGTTCTTC. It codes for CASSLQGVRYNEQFF.

This clonotype was found many times. The V and J genes are TRBV6-1 and TRBJ2-7, with TRBD2 identical over 7 bases. In germline, CDR1 is MNHNS, CDR2 SASEGT. The CDR3 consists of 15 residues. V trimming: 3 bases; J trimming: 1 base; junction bases outside the gene matches: 6. CDR3 sequence (DNA): TGTGCCAGCAGTGATTCGTCGCGGGAGTCCTACGAGCAGTACTTC. It specifies CASSDSSRESYEQYF.

This clonotype was observed a few times. As DNA, the CDR3 is TGTGCCAGCTCACCACTGGACAGGGGGAAGAGAGTTCATGGCTACACCTTC. This encodes CASSPLDRGKRVHGYTF. The genes are TRBV18 and TRBJ1-2, with TRBD1 matching 10 bases. The germline gives CDR1 KGHSH, CDR2 LQKENI. The junction had 11 bases not matched to a gene; V was cut back by 1 base and J by 6 bases. The CDR3 runs 17 residues.